The rows below give T cell receptor beta chains drawn from one sample of a study of spatial heterogeneity in lung cancer. MiXCR was run by TCRdb on the 5' RACE reads, yielding one entry per CDR3 protein. The sample consists of roughly 48,000 distinct CDR3 sequences, less than 6% of them appearing once. The sequencing here drew on PBMCs, taken at surgery. These receptors were taken from a male donor with early-stage non-small cell lung cancer. The CDR3 runs from the conserved cysteine through the conserved F or W. The D gene is left open where the match is weak. The size entry is marked missing in some rows and otherwise reads once, few, many or a size class.

D: TRBD2; V: TRBV5-1; size: many; J: TRBJ2-5; DNA: TGCGCCAGCAGCCCCGGGACTAGCGGCCAAGAGACCCAGTACTTC; CDR3: CASSPGTSGQETQYF
D: TRBD2; V: TRBV20-1; size: NA; J: TRBJ2-1; DNA: TGCAGTGCCCCGACTAGCGGGAGTCGCAATGAGCAGTTCTTC; CDR3: CSAPTSGSRNEQFF
D: TRBD2; V: TRBV28; size: many; J: TRBJ2-5; DNA: TGTGCCAGCAGTTCCGGGGTAGCGGGAGTCGGAGAGACCCAGTACTTC; CDR3: CASSSGVAGVGETQYF
D: NA; V: TRBV29-1; size: many; J: TRBJ2-6; DNA: TGCAGCGTTGATTTAGGGTCCGGGGCCAACGTCCTGACTTTC; CDR3: CSVDLGSGANVLTF
D: TRBD2; V: TRBV27; size: many; J: TRBJ2-1; DNA: TGTGCCAGCAGTTTGGTTCGGGTCAGCGGGAGCTCCTACAATGAGCAGTTCTTC; CDR3: CASSLVRVSGSSYNEQFF
D: NA; V: TRBV28; size: many; J: TRBJ2-3; DNA: TGTGCCAGCAGTTCCCTAGCGATGCCCACAGATACGCAGTATTTT; CDR3: CASSSLAMPTDTQYF
D: NA; V: TRBV19; size: many; J: TRBJ2-7; DNA: TGTGCCAGTAGGCCCGTGGGGGACCAATGGGGCTCCTACGAGCAGTACTTC; CDR3: CASRPVGDQWGSYEQYF
D: TRBD2; V: TRBV7-9; size: many; J: TRBJ2-1; DNA: TGTGCCAGCAGCTTAGCCCCCGGGACTAGCGGGACACGGAGCTCCTACAATGAGCAGTTCTTC; CDR3: CASSLAPGTSGTRSSYNEQFF
D: TRBD2; V: TRBV20-1; size: many; J: TRBJ2-3; DNA: TGCAGTGCTCTAGCGGGAGGCACAGATACGCAGTATTTT; CDR3: CSALAGGTDTQYF
D: NA; V: TRBV2; size: many; J: TRBJ2-7; DNA: TGTGCCAGCAGTGAACAGGGAGGCGAGCAGTACTTC; CDR3: CASSEQGGEQYF
D: NA; V: TRBV12-3/TRBV12-4; size: few; J: TRBJ2-7; DNA: TGTGCCAGCAGTTTGGGCCATTCCTACGAGCAGTACTTC; CDR3: CASSLGHSYEQYF
D: NA; V: TRBV7-6; size: many; J: TRBJ2-2; DNA: TGTGCCAGCAGCTTAGGTCAGGAGTTCACCGGGGAGCTGTTTTTT; CDR3: CASSLGQEFTGELFF
D: NA; V: TRBV20-1; size: many; J: TRBJ2-1; DNA: TGCAGTGCTAGAATCGCCGGGAGCTCCTACAATGAGCAGTTCTTC; CDR3: CSARIAGSSYNEQFF
D: TRBD1; V: TRBV6-5; size: many; J: TRBJ2-1; DNA: TGTGCCAGCAGTTACTCAACCTACAGGGGCCACTACAATGAGCAGTTCTTC; CDR3: CASSYSTYRGHYNEQFF
D: NA; V: TRBV20-1; size: many; J: TRBJ2-3; DNA: TGCAGTGCTTTAGTCACGTGGGGCGGGGATACGCAGTATTTT; CDR3: CSALVTWGGDTQYF
D: TRBD2; V: TRBV14; size: many; J: TRBJ2-3; DNA: TGTGCCAGCAGCCAAGATCGCGGGAGGTCGGGCACAGATACGCAGTATTTT; CDR3: CASSQDRGRSGTDTQYF
D: TRBD1; V: TRBV11-2; size: many; J: TRBJ1-2; DNA: TGTGCCATACCCCGGGACAGCTATGGCTACACCTTC; CDR3: CAIPRDSYGYTF
D: TRBD1; V: TRBV20-1; size: many; J: TRBJ1-1; DNA: TGCAGTGCTAAACGGACAGGGGACTCGAACACTGAAGCTTTCTTT; CDR3: CSAKRTGDSNTEAFF
D: NA; V: TRBV10-3; size: many; J: TRBJ2-1; DNA: TGTGCCATCAGTGATCGTGCCATTAACGTCAATGAGCAGTTCTTC; CDR3: CAISDRAINVNEQFF
D: TRBD2; V: TRBV6-2/TRBV6-3; size: many; J: TRBJ2-7; DNA: TGTGCCAGCAGCCTCGGACTAGCGGATTACTACGAGCAGTACTTC; CDR3: CASSLGLADYYEQYF
D: TRBD1; V: TRBV3-1; size: many; J: TRBJ2-7; DNA: TGTGCCAGCAGCCGGGCCGGGACAGGGGGCTACGAGCAGTACTTC; CDR3: CASSRAGTGGYEQYF
D: TRBD1; V: TRBV5-1; size: many; J: TRBJ2-5; DNA: TGCGCCAGCAGCTTGGCAGGGGGCGAAGAGACCCAGTACTTC; CDR3: CASSLAGGEETQYF
D: NA; V: TRBV5-1; size: many; J: TRBJ2-3; DNA: TGCGCCAGCAGCTTAAATCAGGCCCCCACAGATACGCAGTATTTT; CDR3: CASSLNQAPTDTQYF
D: NA; V: TRBV6-5; size: many; J: TRBJ1-1; DNA: TGTGCCAGCAGTTACTCGGGTTATGATTTTTTGAACACTGAAGCTTTCTTT; CDR3: CASSYSGYDFLNTEAFF
D: TRBD2; V: TRBV29-1; size: many; J: TRBJ2-5; DNA: TGCAGCGTTGAAGGAGCGCGGATGGGACTAGCGGGAGGGGATCAAGAGACCCAGTACTTC; CDR3: CSVEGARMGLAGGDQETQYF
D: NA; V: TRBV11-2; size: many; J: TRBJ2-1; DNA: TGTGCCAGCAGCTTAGGTGGGGCCCTCTACAATGAGCAGTTCTTC; CDR3: CASSLGGALYNEQFF
D: NA; V: TRBV15; size: many; J: TRBJ2-1; DNA: TGTGCCACCAGCTCGAAGATAGAGCAGTTCTTC; CDR3: CATSSKIEQFF
D: TRBD2; V: TRBV7-8; size: many; J: TRBJ2-7; DNA: TGTGCCAGCAGCTTAAGCGGACTAGCGAGCTCCTACGAGCAGTACTTC; CDR3: CASSLSGLASSYEQYF
D: NA; V: TRBV6-1; size: many; J: TRBJ2-4; DNA: TGTGCCAGCAAAGACAGAGCCAAAAACATTCAGTACTTC; CDR3: CASKDRAKNIQYF
D: NA; V: TRBV6-5; size: few; J: TRBJ2-2; DNA: TGTGCCAGCAGTTATGTCTTCACCGGGGAGCTGTTTTTT; CDR3: CASSYVFTGELFF
D: NA; V: TRBV15; size: many; J: TRBJ2-1; DNA: TGTGCCACCAGCAGAGATTTAGGGGCGGGCAATGAGCAGTTCTTC; CDR3: CATSRDLGAGNEQFF
D: NA; V: TRBV28; size: once; J: TRBJ1-5; DNA: TGTGCCAGCACACTCATTAGGGCCAATCAGCCCCAGCATTTT; CDR3: CASTLIRANQPQHF
D: NA; V: TRBV2; size: many; J: TRBJ2-1; DNA: TGTGCCAGCAGTGAGGTTTACAATGAGCAGTTCTTC; CDR3: CASSEVYNEQFF
D: NA; V: TRBV6-5; size: few; J: TRBJ1-2; DNA: TGTGCCGGCAGTTATGAAGGGGACGGCTACACCTTC; CDR3: CAGSYEGDGYTF
D: TRBD2; V: TRBV20-1; size: many; J: TRBJ2-7; DNA: TGCAGTGCTAGTATGAGCGGGATTTTATACGAGCAGTACTTC; CDR3: CSASMSGILYEQYF
D: NA; V: TRBV12-3/TRBV12-4; size: many; J: TRBJ1-2; DNA: TGTGCCAGCAGTACTACAGGAATTGGCTACACCTTC; CDR3: CASSTTGIGYTF
D: NA; V: TRBV14; size: many; J: TRBJ2-3; DNA: TGTGCCAGCAGCCGGGCGGGGGCGACTTCATTCGGGACAGATACGCAGTATTTT; CDR3: CASSRAGATSFGTDTQYF
D: TRBD2; V: TRBV6-5; size: many; J: TRBJ2-3; DNA: TGTGCCAGCAGTTACGCTAGCGGGCAAGATACGCAGTATTTT; CDR3: CASSYASGQDTQYF
D: NA; V: TRBV28; size: many; J: TRBJ2-7; DNA: TGTGCCAGCAGGGGATACAGGGAAGCCCACGAGCAGTACTTC; CDR3: CASRGYREAHEQYF
D: NA; V: TRBV4-2; size: many; J: TRBJ1-2; DNA: TGTGCCAGCAGCCAAGTCTTGCCCCAAAGTGATGGCTACACCTTC; CDR3: CASSQVLPQSDGYTF
D: TRBD2; V: TRBV7-2; size: many; J: TRBJ2-5; DNA: TGTGCCAGCAGCCCCCTCCGGGGGGATGAGACCCAGTACTTC; CDR3: CASSPLRGDETQYF
D: TRBD1; V: TRBV5-1; size: many; J: TRBJ2-2; DNA: TGCGCCAGCAGCTCGCACCGGGACAGGATTTACGGAGGCGGGGAGCTGTTTTTT; CDR3: CASSSHRDRIYGGGELFF
D: TRBD1; V: TRBV7-9; size: NA; J: TRBJ1-2; DNA: TGTGCCAGCAGCTACCCGGGACAGGGGTGGGGCTACACCTTC; CDR3: CASSYPGQGWGYTF
D: TRBD2; V: TRBV20-1; size: many; J: TRBJ2-7; DNA: TGCAGTGCTGGTAGCGGGAGAGACTACGAGCAGTACTTC; CDR3: CSAGSGRDYEQYF
D: TRBD2; V: TRBV20-1; size: many; J: TRBJ2-7; DNA: TGCAGTGCTAGAGATAGCGGGGGACTTTACGAGCAGTACTTC; CDR3: CSARDSGGLYEQYF
D: NA; V: TRBV9; size: NA; J: TRBJ2-5; DNA: TGTGTCAGCAGCGTAGGCACTAGGGTAGAGACCCAGTACTTC; CDR3: CVSSVGTRVETQYF
D: TRBD2; V: TRBV24-1; size: many; J: TRBJ2-2; DNA: TGTGCCAGCAGTAGCGGGGGATCGAACACCGGGGAGCTGTTTTTT; CDR3: CASSSGGSNTGELFF
D: NA; V: TRBV12-3/TRBV12-4; size: many; J: TRBJ1-4; DNA: TGTGCCAGCAGCCCCGCGGACTTGTCGGAAAAACTGTTTTTT; CDR3: CASSPADLSEKLFF
D: TRBD2; V: TRBV28; size: many; J: TRBJ2-2; DNA: TGTGCCGTTCAGAAGGTAGCGGGAGTAACCGGGGAGCTGTTTTTT; CDR3: CAVQKVAGVTGELFF
D: TRBD1; V: TRBV28; size: few; J: TRBJ2-7; DNA: TGTGCCAGCAGTTTAGGCAGGGGGATCTACGAGCAGTACTTC; CDR3: CASSLGRGIYEQYF
D: TRBD1; V: TRBV6-9; size: many; J: TRBJ1-1; DNA: TGTGCCAGCAGGGGACAGGCGCTGAACACTGAAGCTTTCTTT; CDR3: CASRGQALNTEAFF
D: NA; V: TRBV7-9; size: few; J: TRBJ2-1; DNA: TGTGCCAGCAGCTTAGCCCAGGGGGGCTACAATGAGCAGTTCTTC; CDR3: CASSLAQGGYNEQFF